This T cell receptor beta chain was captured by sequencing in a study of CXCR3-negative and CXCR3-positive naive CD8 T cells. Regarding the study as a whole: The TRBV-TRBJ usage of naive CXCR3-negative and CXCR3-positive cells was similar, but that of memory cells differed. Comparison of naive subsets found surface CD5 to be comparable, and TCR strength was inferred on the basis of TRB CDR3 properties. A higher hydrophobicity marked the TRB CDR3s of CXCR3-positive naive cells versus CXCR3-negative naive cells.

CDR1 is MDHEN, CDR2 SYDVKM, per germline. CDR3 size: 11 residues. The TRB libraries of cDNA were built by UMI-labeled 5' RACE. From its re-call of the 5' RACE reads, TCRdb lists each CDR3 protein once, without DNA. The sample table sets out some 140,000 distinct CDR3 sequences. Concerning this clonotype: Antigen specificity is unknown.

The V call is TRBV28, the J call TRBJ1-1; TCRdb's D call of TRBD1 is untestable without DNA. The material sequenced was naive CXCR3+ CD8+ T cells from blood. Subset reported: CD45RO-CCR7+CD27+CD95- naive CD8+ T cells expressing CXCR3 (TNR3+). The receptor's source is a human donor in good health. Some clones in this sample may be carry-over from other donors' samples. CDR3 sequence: CASSWDRAAFF.